Following are 18 T cell receptor beta chains from one sample sequenced in a study of technical replicates of blood from a few donors. Some clones are missing from TCRdb's copy, which holds only in-frame ones; the method was immunoSEQ multiplex PCR. Of about 66,000 clones listed, about 91% are singletons. The sequenced sample consisted of T cells isolated from PBMCs. These TCRs come from a human donor in good health.

The chain is built from TRBV28 and TRBJ2-3; TRBD2 agrees at 8 bases. The germline gives CDR1 MDHEN, CDR2 SYDVKM. After removal of 4 bases from V and 4 bases from J, the junction contained 10 bases not matched to a gene. The CDR3 runs to 16 residues. The CDR3 spells CASSYQSGSGADTQYF. The CDR3 DNA sequence: TGTGCCAGCAGTTACCAAAGCGGGAGCGGGGCAGATACGCAGTATTTT.

This clone has only a few counts. The rearrangement uses TRBV27 and TRBJ2-7; D is possibly TRBD2 (6 bases). Germline CDR1 and CDR2: MNHEY and SMNVEV (reference sequence). V dropped 3 bases and J dropped 6 bases, with 12 bases sitting between them. The CDR3 sequence is 13 residues long. CDR3 in DNA: TGTGCCAGCAGTTTCGGGCAGGAGGGCGAGCAGTACTTC. Translating gives CASSFGQEGEQYF.

CDR3 region: CASSLAGGSLDEQFF. The CDR3 DNA sequence: TGTGCCAGCAGTCTAGCGGGGGGGTCATTGGATGAGCAGTTCTTC. J is TRBJ2-1 and V is TRBV28, with 12 bases that match TRBD2. The CDR3 spans 15 residues. CDR1 and CDR2 from the germline V gene are MDHEN and SYDVKM. J lost 8 bases, V lost 5 bases, and 7 bases had no gene match.

The chain has TRBV15 and TRBJ2-5; D remains ambiguous. Trimming left V 0 bases short and J 4 bases short, with 15 bases between. CDR3 length: 16 amino acids. Germline loops: CDR1 LNHNV, CDR2 YYDKDF (reference sequence). CDR3 sequence: CATSRDARRGAETQYF. The DNA of the CDR3 is TGTGCCACCAGCAGAGATGCCCGGAGAGGTGCAGAGACCCAGTACTTC.

V is TRBV5-1 and J is TRBJ2-2, with D perhaps TRBD2 (6 bases). V was shortened by 4 bases and J by 5 bases, with 15 bases between the two germline ends. Germline V gives CDR1 SGHRS, CDR2 YFSETQ. The CDR3 totals 15 residues. The CDR3 reads CASSGGEVVTGELFF. The DNA of the CDR3 is TGCGCCAGCAGCGGCGGGGAGGTAGTGACCGGGGAGCTGTTTTTT. Using reference TRBV5-1 and TRBJ2-2 for the parts outside the CDR3, the full variable domain is KAGVTQTPRYLIKTRGQQVTLSCSPISGHRSVSWYQQTPGQGLQFLFEYFSETQRNKGNFPGRFSGRQFSNSRSEMNVSTLELGDSALYLCASSGGEVVTGELFFGEGSRLTVL.

The CDR3 DNA reads TGTGCCAGCAGTTTACCGTCTAGCGGGAGGGCCCGTGTGTCAAATGAGCAGTTCTTC. Translated: CASSLPSSGRARVSNEQFF. The rearrangement joins TRBV27 to TRBJ2-1; 12 bases line up with TRBD2. Losses at the gene ends were 2 bases for V and 7 bases for J; bases not matched to a gene: 15. There are 19 residues in the CDR3. The V gene's germline CDR1 is MNHEY and CDR2 SMNVEV (reference sequence).

This chain joins TRBV19 and TRBJ2-2, with 8 bases identical to TRBD1. Germline loops: CDR1 LNHDA, CDR2 SQIVND (reference sequence). V trimming: 5 bases; J trimming: 6 bases; junction bases outside the gene matches: 8. This CDR3 region has 15 residues. CDR3 nucleotide sequence: TGTGCCAGTAGTCAGGACAGGGAAGTCGCCGGGGAGCTGTTTTTT. Translated: CASSQDREVAGELFF. Complete variable domain (other parts from reference TRBV19 and TRBJ2-2): DGGITQSPKYLFRKEGQNVTLSCEQNLNHDAMYWYRQDPGQGLRLIYYSQIVNDFQKGDIAEGYSVSREKKESFPLTVTSAQKNPTAFYLCASSQDREVAGELFFGEGSRLTVL.

A word on this clone: This sample also contains other DNA sequences that code for the same CDR3. The V gene is TRBV6-5, the J gene TRBJ1-1; tentatively, D is TRBD1 (5 bases). Deletions cut 5 bases from V and 1 base from J, with 8 bases between. Germline V gene sequence: CDR1 MNHEY, CDR2 SVGAGI. This CDR3 region has 13 residues. CDR3 residues: CASSPQGNTEAFF. CDR3 coding DNA: TGTGCCAGCAGTCCGCAGGGGAACACTGAAGCTTTCTTT.

This rearrangement joins TRBV5-1 to TRBJ2-3, with D possibly being TRBD1 (5 bases). CDR1 is SGHRS and CDR2 is YFSETQ in the germline V gene. This CDR3 comprises 17 residues. V was pared by 0 bases and J by 4 bases, with 18 bases between. Here the CDR3 reads CASSLVVLDKKADTQYF. CDR3 coding DNA: TGCGCCAGCAGCTTGGTAGTATTGGACAAGAAGGCAGATACGCAGTATTTT.

The chain recombines TRBV28 with TRBJ1-5; D unclear. V lost 1 base and J lost 5, with 9 bases in between. The CDR3 is 14 amino acids. Germline CDR1 reads MDHEN; CDR2 reads SYDVKM. The CDR3 is CASSLYSLDQPQHF. In DNA, the CDR3 is TGTGCCAGCAGTTTATACTCCCTCGATCAGCCCCAGCATTTT.

CDR3 nucleotide sequence: TGTGCCAGCAGCTTGGAGGGCCGCTATGAGCAGTTCTTC. It encodes CASSLEGRYEQFF. This chain joins TRBV7-3 and TRBJ2-1; a weak D match, TRBD2 (6 bases). The CDR3 totals 13 residues. The V end lost 3 bases, the J end lost 8 bases, and 11 bases lay between the germline ends. CDR1 and CDR2 from the germline V gene are SGHTA and FQGTGA.

V usage is TRBV5-1 and J usage is TRBJ1-1; TRBD1 matches 8 bases. Germline CDR1 is SGHRS and CDR2 is YFSETQ. J lost 8 bases, V lost 0 bases, and 0 bases had no gene match. The CDR3 runs 12 residues. The DNA for the CDR3 is TGCGCCAGCAGCTTGGGGACAGGGGAAGCTTTCTTT. Translation gives CASSLGTGEAFF.

The chain employs TRBV18 and TRBJ2-6; the D gene is possibly TRBD1 (6 bases). Germline CDR1 KGHSH, CDR2 LQKENI. Deletions cut 3 bases from V and 3 bases from J, with 9 bases between. The CDR3 sequence is 15 residues long. CDR3 coding DNA: TGTGCCAGCTCACCGGACAGTGGTGGGGCCAACGTCCTGACTTTC. Translation gives CASSPDSGGANVLTF.

V gene TRBV7-2 combines with J gene TRBJ2-7, with 14 bases identical to TRBD2. V shed 1 base and J 6 bases; nucleotides not matched to a gene: 11. There are 18 residues in the CDR3. Germline V gene lookup returns CDR1 SGHTA and CDR2 FQGNSA. The CDR3 region has the DNA TGTGCCAGCAGCTTAGGGACTAGCGGGAGGACCATTCTAGCCGAGCAGTACTTC. It encodes CASSLGTSGRTILAEQYF. The full variable domain, completed using reference TRBV7-2 and TRBJ2-7, is GAGVSQSPSNKVTEKGKDVELRCDPISGHTALYWYRQSLGQGLEFLIYFQGNSAPDKSGLPSDRFSAERTGGSVSTLTIQRTQQEDSAVYLCASSLGTSGRTILAEQYFGPGTRLTVT.

This clone is a singleton in its sample. The chain links TRBV7-3 to TRBJ2-7, with no clear D. Germline assignment: CDR1 SGHTA and CDR2 FQGTGA. V was clipped by 3 bases and J by 2 bases, with 8 bases between them. The CDR3 is made up of 13 amino acids. CDR3 DNA: TGTGCCAGCAGCTTTGGTCAGGCCTACGAGCAGTACTTC. Amino acid sequence: CASSFGQAYEQYF.

This clone showed up just once. This chain links TRBV2 with TRBJ2-1; 12 nucleotides match TRBD1. Germline CDR1 and CDR2: SNHLY and FYNNEI. The CDR3 extends over 14 amino acids. V was clipped by 6 bases and J by 7 bases; unmatched bases: 4. The CDR3 DNA reads as TGTGCCAGCAGCCGGGACAGGGGGCAGAATGAGCAGTTCTTC. This gives the protein CASSRDRGQNEQFF.

The chain couples TRBV7-9 to TRBJ1-3; D ambiguous. Between the trimmed V and J ends, which lost 2 bases and 0 bases, there was a span of 11 bases. Germline V gene lookup returns CDR1 SEHNR and CDR2 FQNEAQ (reference sequence). The CDR3 spans 16 residues. The CDR3 spells CASSLRHSSSGNTIYF. In DNA, the CDR3 is TGTGCCAGCAGCTTAAGACATTCGAGCTCTGGAAACACCATATATTTT.

The CDR3: CASSLQWQLGETQYF. DNA of the CDR3: TGTGCCAGCAGCTTGCAATGGCAGCTAGGAGAGACCCAGTACTTC. V is TRBV5-6 and J is TRBJ2-5; D remains ambiguous. The CDR3 is 15 amino acids. Trimming left V 1 base short and J 4 bases short, with 14 bases between. Per the germline V gene, CDR1 is SGHDT and CDR2 is YYEEEE.